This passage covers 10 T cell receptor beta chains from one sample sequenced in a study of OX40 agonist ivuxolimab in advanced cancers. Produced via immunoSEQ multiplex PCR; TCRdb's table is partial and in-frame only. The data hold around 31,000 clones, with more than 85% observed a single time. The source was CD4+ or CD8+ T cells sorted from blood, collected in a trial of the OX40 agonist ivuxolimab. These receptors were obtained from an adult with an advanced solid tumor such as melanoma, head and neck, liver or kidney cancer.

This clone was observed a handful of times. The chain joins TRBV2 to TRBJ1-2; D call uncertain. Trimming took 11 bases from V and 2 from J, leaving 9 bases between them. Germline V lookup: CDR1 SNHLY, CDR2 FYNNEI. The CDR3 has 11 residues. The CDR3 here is CASPRNYGYTF. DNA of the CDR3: TGTGCCTCGCCGAGGAACTATGGCTACACCTTC.

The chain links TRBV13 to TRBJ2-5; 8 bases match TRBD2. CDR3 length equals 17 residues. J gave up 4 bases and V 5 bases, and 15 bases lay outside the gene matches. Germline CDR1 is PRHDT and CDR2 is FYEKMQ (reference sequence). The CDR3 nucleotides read TGTGCCAGCAGCCGGGGGCAAGCGGGGGTAGTAGGAGAGACCCAGTACTTC. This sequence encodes CASSRGQAGVVGETQYF.

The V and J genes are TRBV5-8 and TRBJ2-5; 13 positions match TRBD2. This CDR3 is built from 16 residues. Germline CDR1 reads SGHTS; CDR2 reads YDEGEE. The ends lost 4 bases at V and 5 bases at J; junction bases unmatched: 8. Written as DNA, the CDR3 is TGTGCCAGCAGCCCCGGACTAGCGGGAGTAGAGGAGACCCAGTACTTC. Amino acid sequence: CASSPGLAGVEETQYF.

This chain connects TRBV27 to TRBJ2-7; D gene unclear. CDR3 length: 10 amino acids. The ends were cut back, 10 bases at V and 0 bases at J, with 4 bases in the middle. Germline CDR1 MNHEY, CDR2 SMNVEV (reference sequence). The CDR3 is CATGSYEQYF. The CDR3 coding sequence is TGTGCCACCGGCTCCTACGAGCAGTACTTC.

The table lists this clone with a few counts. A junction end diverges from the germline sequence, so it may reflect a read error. CDR3 region: CASRLGDNEIF. In nucleotides, the CDR3 is TGTGCCAGCAGATTAGGGGACAATGAGATCTTC. The rearrangement uses TRBV7-9 and TRBJ2-1, with D possibly matching TRBD1 (6 bases). The CDR3 contains 11 residues. The germline gives CDR1 SEHNR, CDR2 FQNEAQ (reference sequence).

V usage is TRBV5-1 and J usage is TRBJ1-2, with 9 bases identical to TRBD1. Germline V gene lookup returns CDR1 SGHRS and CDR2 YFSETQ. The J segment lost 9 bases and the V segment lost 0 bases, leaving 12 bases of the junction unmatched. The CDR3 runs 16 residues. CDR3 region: CASSLGTGVFVSSYTF. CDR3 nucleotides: TGCGCCAGCAGCTTGGGGACAGGGGTCTTCGTCTCGAGCTACACCTTC.

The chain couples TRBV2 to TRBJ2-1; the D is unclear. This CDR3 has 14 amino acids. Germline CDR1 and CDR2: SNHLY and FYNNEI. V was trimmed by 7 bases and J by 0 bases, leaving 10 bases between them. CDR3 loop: CASMAASSYNEQFF. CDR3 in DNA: TGTGCCAGCATGGCGGCCAGCTCCTACAATGAGCAGTTCTTC.

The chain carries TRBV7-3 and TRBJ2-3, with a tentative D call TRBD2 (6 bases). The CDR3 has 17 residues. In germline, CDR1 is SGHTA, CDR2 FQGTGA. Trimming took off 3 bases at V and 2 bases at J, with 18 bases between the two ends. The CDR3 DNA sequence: TGTGCCAGCAGCTTTAAAGTGACGGGACTTGCCACAGATACGCAGTATTTT. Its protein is CASSFKVTGLATDTQYF.

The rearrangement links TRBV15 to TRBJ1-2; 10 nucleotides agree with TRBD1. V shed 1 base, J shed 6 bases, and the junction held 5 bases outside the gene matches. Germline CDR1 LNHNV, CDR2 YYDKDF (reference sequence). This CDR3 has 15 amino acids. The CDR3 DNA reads TGTGCCACCAGCAGAGTTCCCGGGACAGGGGATGGCTACACCTTC. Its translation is CATSRVPGTGDGYTF.

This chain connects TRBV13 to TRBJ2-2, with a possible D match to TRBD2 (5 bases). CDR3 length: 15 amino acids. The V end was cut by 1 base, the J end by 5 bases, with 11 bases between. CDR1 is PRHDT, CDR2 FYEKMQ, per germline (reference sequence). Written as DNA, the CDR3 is TGTGCCAGCAGCTTAGAAGGAGGAGTAACCGGGGAGCTGTTTTTT. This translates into CASSLEGGVTGELFF.